The 28 T cell receptor beta chains presented below share a single source sample, sequenced in a study of radiotherapy plus CTLA-4 blockade in lung cancer (dated by TCRdb to 2016 to 2019). Libraries came from the immunoSEQ multiplex PCR assay. TCRdb's version of the immuneACCESS table is confined to in-frame rearrangements and falls short of the full clone set. An unresolved V gene accounts for under half of the shortfall where checked; the remainder is of unknown origin. This sample is represented by 50,000 to 60,000 clones; approximately 84% of them were singletons. The biggest ten clones account for about 6.1% of the sample. The source was peripheral blood, collected from a patient treated with radiotherapy plus ipilimumab. The source of these receptors is a human donor with non-small cell lung cancer whose response to radiotherapy plus ipilimumab could not be evaluated.

V usage is TRBV28 and J usage is TRBJ2-5; 7 bases are shared with TRBD2. V shed 8 bases and J 4 bases; nucleotides not matched to a gene: 4. The CDR3 contains 12 residues. CDR1 and CDR2 (germline): MDHEN, SYDVKM. CDR3 sequence: CASVAGSETQYF. The CDR3 DNA reads TGTGCCAGCGTAGCGGGTTCAGAGACCCAGTACTTC. Full variable domain (missing parts from reference TRBV28 and TRBJ2-5): DVKVTQSSRYLVKRTGEKVFLECVQDMDHENMFWYRQDPGLGLRLIYFSYDVKMKEKGDIPEGYSVSREKKERFSLILESASTNQTSMYLCASVAGSETQYFGPGTRLLVL.

In DNA form, the CDR3 reads TGTGCCAGCAGTTTTAGAACTCCTCTTAGCGGGGATACGCAGTATTTT. It specifies CASSFRTPLSGDTQYF. The chain combines TRBV28 with TRBJ2-3; 7 bases line up with TRBD2. Trimming took 3 bases from V and 6 from J; bases not matched to a gene: 12. This CDR3 is built from 16 residues. CDR1 and CDR2 from the germline V gene are MDHEN and SYDVKM.

The rearrangement links TRBV28 to TRBJ1-2; D remains unclear. CDR3 length: 16 amino acids. Deletions cut 7 bases from V and 2 bases from J, with 20 bases between. CDR1 and CDR2 from the germline V gene are MDHEN and SYDVKM. The CDR3 nucleotides read TGTGCCAGCACAAGTTTTGGAGAGGAAAGAAACTATGGCTACACCTTC. The encoded protein is CASTSFGEERNYGYTF.

The rearrangement links TRBV13 to TRBJ1-4; 11 bases fit TRBD1. With V trimmed by 5 bases and J by 7 bases, 6 bases remained unmatched. In germline, CDR1 is PRHDT, CDR2 FYEKMQ (reference sequence). CDR3 size: 15 residues. DNA for the CDR3: TGTGCCAGCAGCCAGAGGGGACAGGGGGGTGAAAAACTGTTTTTT. Translated: CASSQRGQGGEKLFF.

This clone came up once. The chain is built from TRBV28 and TRBJ1-2; maybe TRBD1 (5 bases). The V and J ends lost 10 bases and 2 bases respectively, with 14 bases between them. The germline V gene has CDR1 MDHEN and CDR2 SYDVKM. The length of the CDR3 is 13 residues. This CDR3 is CATLPGGNYGYTF. CDR3 coding DNA: TGTGCCACCCTCCCCGGGGGAAACTATGGCTACACCTTC.

V gene TRBV28 combines with J gene TRBJ2-7; TRBD2 might be the D (5 bases). In germline, CDR1 is MDHEN, CDR2 SYDVKM. V shed 6 bases and J shed 2 bases, with 8 bases lying between them. CDR3 size: 12 residues. The CDR3 nucleotides read TGTGCCAGCAGCCGAGGGCCCTACGAGCAGTACTTC. Encoded protein: CASSRGPYEQYF.

The rearrangement links TRBV5-1 to TRBJ2-3; 12 bases fit TRBD1. In germline, CDR1 is SGHRS, CDR2 YFSETQ. The CDR3 is made up of 15 amino acids. V was clipped by 2 bases and J by 4 bases; unmatched bases: 2. The CDR3 loop is CASSLGTGGSDTQYF. The CDR3 bases are TGCGCCAGCAGCTTAGGGACAGGGGGCTCAGATACGCAGTATTTT.

This clone occurred once. The chain employs TRBV18 and TRBJ1-1; 9 nucleotides agree with TRBD1. CDR1 is KGHSH and CDR2 is LQKENI in the germline V gene. V trimming: 3 bases; J trimming: 5 bases; junction bases outside the gene matches: 7. This CDR3 is 15 amino acids long. CDR3 amino acids: CASSPPGQGGTEAFF. For the CDR3, the DNA is TGTGCCAGCTCACCTCCGGGACAGGGTGGGACTGAAGCTTTCTTT. The complete variable domain, with remaining parts taken from reference TRBV18 and TRBJ1-1, reads NAGVMQNPRHLVRRRGQEARLRCSPMKGHSHVYWYRQLPEEGLKFMVYLQKENIIDESGMPKERFSAEFPKEGPSILRIQQVVRGDSAAYFCASSPPGQGGTEAFFGQGTRLTVV.

This clone was observed a few times. The rearrangement links TRBV5-1 to TRBJ1-2; D not certain. V dropped 0 bases and J dropped 2 bases, with 5 bases sitting between them. This CDR3 contains 13 residues. Germline assignment: CDR1 SGHRS and CDR2 YFSETQ. The CDR3 spells CASSLGGNYGYTF. CDR3 nucleotide sequence: TGCGCCAGCAGCTTGGGCGGGAACTATGGCTACACCTTC.

The genes are TRBV11-2 and TRBJ2-1, with 11 bases matching TRBD2. Germline lookup yields CDR1 SGHAT and CDR2 FQNNGV. This CDR3 is built from 15 residues. The trim removed 4 bases at V and 3 bases at J, leaving 2 bases unmatched. CDR3 region: CASSSTSGIYNEQFF. Written as DNA, the CDR3 is TGTGCCAGCAGCTCGACTAGCGGGATCTACAATGAGCAGTTCTTC. Using reference TRBV11-2 and TRBJ2-1 for the parts outside the CDR3, the full variable domain is EAGVAQSPRYKIIEKRQSVAFWCNPISGHATLYWYQQILGQGPKLLIQFQNNGVVDDSQLPKDRFSAERLKGVDSTLKIQPAKLEDSAVYLCASSSTSGIYNEQFFGPGTRLTVL.

As concerns this clone: Within the sample, other DNA sequences also encode this same CDR3. The chain has TRBV5-1 and TRBJ2-2, with a weak D call TRBD1 (6 bases). Germline V gene data show CDR1 as SGHRS and CDR2 as YFSETQ. The CDR3 has 14 amino acids. The V end was cut by 4 bases, the J end by 1 base, with 8 bases between. The CDR3: CASSLDRNTGELFF. DNA for the CDR3: TGCGCCAGCAGCCTGGACAGGAACACCGGGGAGCTGTTTTTT.

The chain couples TRBV28 to TRBJ2-5; 7 bases align to TRBD1. J gave up 2 bases and V 6 bases, and 3 bases lay outside the gene matches. The CDR3 is made up of 13 amino acids. Germline-derived CDR1 and CDR2 are MDHEN and SYDVKM. CDR3 sequence: CASRMGQQETQYF. For the CDR3, the DNA is TGTGCCAGCAGAATGGGACAGCAAGAGACCCAGTACTTC. The full variable domain, completed using reference TRBV28 and TRBJ2-5, is DVKVTQSSRYLVKRTGEKVFLECVQDMDHENMFWYRQDPGLGLRLIYFSYDVKMKEKGDIPEGYSVSREKKERFSLILESASTNQTSMYLCASRMGQQETQYFGPGTRLLVL.

This chain links TRBV15 with TRBJ1-2; no firm D call. CDR3 length equals 13 residues. Germline CDR1 LNHNV, CDR2 YYDKDF (reference sequence). Trimming pared 3 bases from V and 3 bases from J, leaving 8 bases between. The CDR3 loop reads CATSSLRDYGYTF. CDR3 DNA sequence: TGTGCCACCAGCAGTCTTCGGGACTATGGCTACACCTTC.

The DNA of the CDR3 is TGTGCCAGCAGCTTAAGCGGACAGGTCCACGAGCAGTACTTC. As protein: CASSLSGQVHEQYF. The rearrangement joins TRBV7-2 to TRBJ2-7; 7 bases map to TRBD1. The CDR3 extends over 14 amino acids. V dropped 2 bases and J dropped 5; count of bases not matched to a gene: 6. Germline V CDR1 and CDR2: SGHTA, FQGNSA.

The V and J genes are TRBV5-5 and TRBJ2-7, with D perhaps matching TRBD1 (5 bases). The V end was cut by 4 bases, the J end by 3 bases, with 17 bases between. Germline V gene data show CDR1 as SGHKS and CDR2 as YYEKEE (reference sequence). The length of the CDR3 is 15 residues. CDR3 nucleotide sequence: TGTGCCAGCAGCCTCAGGGAAGGAACGTTCTACGAGCAGTACTTC. It is translated as CASSLREGTFYEQYF.

This rearrangement joins TRBV30 to TRBJ2-5; tentatively, D is TRBD2 (5 bases). V was clipped by 8 bases and J by 5 bases, with 18 bases between them. Germline-derived CDR1 and CDR2 are GTSNPN and SVGIG (reference sequence). The CDR3 spans 13 residues. The CDR3 nucleotides are TGTGCCCGCGGGCGGAGAAACCGGGAGACCCAGTACTTC. It encodes CARGRRNRETQYF.

Only a few counts were recorded for this clone. V and J are TRBV25-1 and TRBJ2-4; D is unresolved. The CDR3 totals 13 residues. Germline-derived CDR1 and CDR2 are MGHDK and SYGVNS. Trimming stripped 4 bases from V and 2 bases from J, with 6 bases between. The CDR3 here is CASSGSPKNIQYF. The CDR3 coding sequence is TGTGCCAGCAGTGGGAGTCCCAAAAACATTCAGTACTTC. The full variable domain, rest sourced from reference TRBV25-1 and TRBJ2-4, is EADIYQTPRYLVIGTGKKITLECSQTMGHDKMYWYQQDPGMELHLIHYSYGVNSTEKGDLSSESTVSRIRTEHFPLTLESARPSHTSQYLCASSGSPKNIQYFGAGTRLSVL.

V is TRBV2 and J is TRBJ1-5; 8 positions match TRBD1. The CDR3 consists of 16 residues. Per the germline V gene, CDR1 is SNHLY and CDR2 is FYNNEI. V shed 6 bases, J shed 1 base, and the junction held 8 bases outside the gene matches. Written as DNA, the CDR3 is TGTGCCAGCAGGAAGGACAGGGTGGGGAGCAATCAGCCCCAGCATTTT. Protein sequence: CASRKDRVGSNQPQHF.

This chain links TRBV27 with TRBJ2-1, with a tentative D call TRBD2 (5 bases). Trimming left V 4 bases short and J 0 bases short, with 7 bases between. There are 14 residues in the CDR3. The germline V gene encodes CDR1 MNHEY and CDR2 SMNVEV (reference sequence). CDR3 DNA sequence: TGTGCCAGCAGTTCCCGGGACTCCTACAATGAGCAGTTCTTC. This translates into CASSSRDSYNEQFF.

The sample holds a few counts of this clone. The rearrangement links TRBV9 to TRBJ1-4; tentative D call: TRBD1 (5 bases). Germline assignment: CDR1 SGDLS and CDR2 YYNGEE. The CDR3 is made up of 17 amino acids. With 0 bases removed from V and 0 bases from J, the gap between germline ends came to 12 bases. CDR3: CASSVGGGASTNEKLFF. CDR3 in DNA: TGTGCCAGCAGCGTAGGGGGAGGGGCGTCAACTAATGAAAAACTGTTTTTT.

V usage is TRBV4-3 and J usage is TRBJ2-7, with D possibly being TRBD1 (6 bases). Looked up from germline, CDR1 is LGHNA and CDR2 is YSLEER. The ends were cut back, 0 bases at V and 0 bases at J, with 21 bases in the middle. The CDR3 runs to 19 residues. The CDR3 here is CASSQDFWGAADSSYEQYF. The CDR3 nucleotides read TGCGCCAGCAGCCAAGACTTCTGGGGCGCGGCGGACAGCTCCTACGAGCAGTACTTC.

V and J are TRBV5-1 and TRBJ2-4; 9 nucleotides agree with TRBD1. The length of the CDR3 is 14 residues. Trimming at V came to 4 bases and at J to 6 bases, leaving 5 bases not matched to a gene. Germline V lookup: CDR1 SGHRS, CDR2 YFSETQ. The DNA of the CDR3 is TGCGCCAGCAGCGTACAGGGGGCCGGAAACATTCAGTACTTC. As protein: CASSVQGAGNIQYF.

J is TRBJ2-1 and V is TRBV5-1; TRBD2 aligns across 13 bases. This CDR3 spans 14 amino acids. Unmatched junction bases numbered 2, after V lost 7 bases and J lost 4 bases. Germline values: CDR1 SGHRS, CDR2 YFSETQ. For the CDR3, the DNA is TGCGCCAGCTCGGGACTAGCGGGATACAATGAGCAGTTCTTC. It encodes CASSGLAGYNEQFF.

This clone occurred a few times. The rearrangement uses TRBV10-1 and TRBJ2-1; 8 bases are a match to TRBD2. The CDR3 covers 19 residues. The germline V gene has CDR1 WNHNN and CDR2 SYGVQD (reference sequence). Germline trimming cut 0 bases from V and 1 base from J; bases unmatched to any gene: 11. Here the CDR3 DNA reads TGCGCCAGCAGTGAGTCCCGGGGGGGGGCCAGGATGTCCTACAATGAGCAGTTCTTC. Its translation is CASSESRGGARMSYNEQFF.

This chain connects TRBV5-4 to TRBJ2-5; 7 nucleotides line up with TRBD2. Germline values: CDR1 SGHNT, CDR2 YYREEE (reference sequence). Germline trimming cut 4 bases from V and 2 bases from J; bases unmatched to any gene: 11. CDR3 size: 16 residues. CDR3 residues: CASSVGGGRKQETQYF. In nucleotides, the CDR3 is TGTGCCAGCAGCGTGGGGGGGGGACGAAAGCAAGAGACCCAGTACTTC.

This chain joins TRBV7-9 and TRBJ2-1, with D tentatively TRBD1 (5 bases). Trimming stripped 0 bases from V and 6 bases from J, with 18 bases between. CDR3 length: 17 amino acids. From germline, CDR1 is SEHNR and CDR2 FQNEAQ (reference sequence). This CDR3 is CASSLALGRVYSNEQFF. CDR3 nucleotides: TGTGCCAGCAGCTTAGCGCTGGGCAGGGTATATTCCAATGAGCAGTTCTTC.

This clone was counted a single time. The chain carries TRBV7-2 and TRBJ2-1; D might be TRBD2 (6 bases). Germline V gives CDR1 SGHTA, CDR2 FQGNSA. V was trimmed by 0 bases and J by 9 bases, leaving 15 bases between them. The CDR3 spans 15 residues. CDR3 in amino acids: CASSLALPGEVEQFF. As DNA, the CDR3 is TGTGCCAGCAGCTTAGCGCTTCCGGGAGAAGTTGAGCAGTTCTTC.

This rearrangement joins TRBV6-5 to TRBJ2-7; no reliable D call. Trimming shortened V by 7 bases and J by 2 bases, and 9 bases separated the two germline ends. Germline V lookup: CDR1 MNHEY, CDR2 SVGAGI. The CDR3 contains 12 residues. CDR3 loop: CASTSAAYEQYF. Written as DNA, the CDR3 is TGTGCCAGCACTAGTGCCGCCTACGAGCAGTACTTC.